This T cell receptor beta chain comes out of a study of T cells in Graves' hyperthyroidism and ophthalmopathy. Broader study findings: Blood also held most thyroid clonotypes expanded beyond 0.001. A 13 V-J model separated ophthalmopathy from stable hyperthyroidism.

Trimming at V came to 0 bases and at J to 5 bases, leaving 5 bases not matched to a gene. The CDR3 runs 15 residues. CDR1 and CDR2 (germline): PRHDT, FYEKMQ (reference sequence). Amplification of TCR beta CDR3 regions was performed using RNA transcripts as template. A set of HTBI primers served as the primers for a first-round RT-PCR of the TCR CDR3. TCRdb independently ran MiXCR on the multiplex PCR reads; one entry per CDR3 protein. The sample records approximately 690,000 distinct CDR3 sequences, around 20% being singletons. This clonotype was counted between two and nine times. Its specificity is not known.

The sample comprised blood. This clonotype was sampled from a man younger than 45 with Graves' ophthalmopathy. The chain carries TRBV13 and TRBJ2-5; 8 positions match TRBD1. CDR3 loop: CASSLGAGGSETQYF. The DNA for the CDR3 is TGTGCCAGCAGCTTAGGGGCAGGGGGCAGTGAGACCCAGTACTTC.